This TCR beta chain is from a study of T cells in Graves' hyperthyroidism and ophthalmopathy. The patients, who ranged from 18 to 65 in age, presented with newly diagnosed hyperthyroidism lasting under 2 months. In making diagnoses, clinical symptoms, serum thyroxine and TRAb, thyroid ultrasound and orbital computed tomography were all used. Study-wide results and caveats: The blood repertoire included most of the expanded thyroid clonotypes above 0.001. Prediction of ophthalmopathy progression came a median around 6.5 months pre-onset.

This clonotype was found many times. Its antigen is undetermined. TCR beta CDR3 regions were amplified from RNA transcripts. Researchers ran a first-round RT-PCR on the TCR CDR3 using the HTBI primer set. TCRdb fed the multiplex PCR reads into MiXCR, producing one record per CDR3 protein. The repertoire holds a few hundred thousand distinct CDR3 sequences, with about 20% as singletons. This sequence was found in a man aged 18 to 35 with Graves' hyperthyroidism. The sample comprised blood.

The CDR3 DNA reads TGTGCCAGCAGTGAACAGACCTTCATAGGCACTGAAGCTTTCTTT. It is translated as CASSEQTFIGTEAFF. The rearrangement uses TRBV6-1 and TRBJ1-1; D gene ambiguous. The CDR3 totals 15 residues. CDR1 and CDR2 from the germline V gene are MNHNS and SASEGT. The V end was cut by 2 bases, the J end by 4 bases, with 14 bases between.